The 7 T cell receptor beta chains given below trace back to one sample, sequenced in a study of blood T cell repertoires in COVID-19. Generated by immunoSEQ multiplex PCR, the TCRdb table keeps only in-frame clones and is missing some. This sample has about 170,000 clones; around four fifths occur once, and the top ten carry approximately 14%. Sequencing was done on a sample of peripheral blood. The receptors here all came from a woman in her 70s with COVID-19, enrolled during active disease.

The chain uses TRBV4-1 and TRBJ1-2, with 9 positions matching TRBD1. The CDR3 is 16 amino acids. Trimming removed 1 base from V and 3 bases from J; junction bases left unmatched: 6. CDR1 and CDR2 (germline): MGHRA, YSYEKL. CDR3 DNA sequence: TGCGCCAGCAGCCAAGCGACCGGGACAGGGTACTATGGCTACACCTTC. Residues: CASSQATGTGYYGYTF.

This clone was counted a few times. The chain is built from TRBV20-1 and TRBJ1-6; TRBD1 matches at 7 bases. CDR1 is DFQATT and CDR2 is SNEGSKA in the germline V gene (reference sequence). The trim removed 3 bases at V and 3 bases at J, leaving 5 bases unmatched. The CDR3 has 15 amino acids. The CDR3 region is CSASPGTVYNSPLHF. The CDR3 region has the DNA TGCAGTGCTAGTCCCGGGACAGTCTATAATTCACCCCTCCACTTT.

The chain carries TRBV19 and TRBJ2-3; D remains unclear. Per germline, CDR1 LNHDA and CDR2 SQIVND (reference sequence). This CDR3 contains 15 residues. With 4 bases removed from V and 0 bases from J, the gap between germline ends came to 11 bases. The CDR3 reads CASSRLGQSTDTQYF. The CDR3 DNA reads TGTGCCAGTAGTAGGCTAGGCCAGAGCACAGATACGCAGTATTTT.

This clone appeared a single time. This sequence joins TRBV30 and TRBJ1-5; TRBD1 aligns across 11 bases. V was pared by 0 bases and J by 2 bases, with 9 bases of the junction left unmatched. In germline, CDR1 is GTSNPN, CDR2 SVGIG (reference sequence). CDR3 length: 18 residues. CDR3 in amino acids: CAWSVPGQGVGGNQPQHF. The CDR3 DNA reads as TGTGCCTGGAGTGTACCGGGACAGGGGGTCGGGGGCAATCAGCCCCAGCATTTT.

A note on this clone: The sample holds other DNA sequences that translate to the same CDR3. The chain employs TRBV5-1 and TRBJ1-1; 9 bases agree with TRBD1. CDR3 size: 13 residues. The junction had 3 bases not matched to a gene; V was cut back by 4 bases and J by 5 bases. Germline CDR1 SGHRS, CDR2 YFSETQ. The DNA of the CDR3 is TGCGCCAGCAGCGCCGGACAGGGGACTGAAGCTTTCTTT. Translating gives CASSAGQGTEAFF.

To note about this clone: Distinct nucleotide sequences in the sample also encode this CDR3. V gene TRBV30 combines with J gene TRBJ2-5; no reliable D call. Trimming pared 3 bases from V and 5 bases from J, leaving 7 bases between. CDR1 is GTSNPN, CDR2 SVGIG, per germline (reference sequence). The CDR3 consists of 11 residues. The DNA for the CDR3 is TGTGCCTGGAGCGCCCGGGAGACCCAGTACTTC. Protein: CAWSARETQYF.

The chain's CDR3 is CASSPGTGRYNEQFF. The DNA of the CDR3 is TGTGCCAGCAGCCCCGGGACAGGGCGCTACAATGAGCAGTTCTTC. V gene TRBV9 combines with J gene TRBJ2-1, with 9 bases aligning to TRBD1. The CDR3 runs to 15 residues. V trimming: 4 bases; J trimming: 3 bases; junction bases outside the gene matches: 5. Per germline, CDR1 SGDLS and CDR2 YYNGEE.